This TCR beta chain was obtained from a study of shared clonotypes between healthy human individuals. Study-level findings and limits: The generation probabilities recorded for non-shared clonotypes fell below those of clonotypes shared by all four donors.

The germline V and J ends were trimmed by 6 bases and 4 bases, with 12 bases remaining between them. The germline CDR1 and CDR2 sequences are MNHNY and SVGAGI (reference sequence). The CDR3 spans 13 residues. Sequenced by immunoSEQ multiplex PCR; TCRdb stores in-frame clones only, minus some. The data hold 2 million to 2.5 million clones, with 90% to 97% observed a single time. As to this clone: Its antigen is still unknown.

The gene calls are TRBV6-6 and TRBJ1-1, with TRBD1 as a possible D gene (6 bases). The sequenced material came from naive CD4+ T cells sorted from blood. Subset: CD45RA+ positively selected. The sequence was collected from a man younger than 35 in good health. The CDR3 DNA reads TGTGCCAGCAGAGTGCAGGGGAGCACTGAAGCTTTCTTT. It translates to CASRVQGSTEAFF.